This T cell receptor (beta chain) was found in a study of T cell responses to AZD1222 COVID-19 vaccine. Losses at the gene ends were 4 bases for V and 5 bases for J; bases not matched to a gene: 6. The CDR3 covers 14 residues. Germline CDR1 and CDR2: SGHTA and FQGNSA. Here immunoSEQ multiplex PCR was the method, and the copy in TCRdb shows in-frame clones only, minus some. Of 150,000 to 160,000 clones in the sample, about 86% are singletons; the top ten hold 5.5%. The clonotype was recovered from an adult in good health. This specimen consisted of peripheral blood, obtained on day 0 of MenACWY control vaccination. V and J are TRBV7-2 and TRBJ2-7; TRBD1 matches 9 bases. CDR3 region: CASSYDRGRDEQYF. For the CDR3, the DNA is TGTGCCAGCAGCTACGACAGGGGGAGGGACGAGCAGTACTTC. The full variable domain, with the rest looked up from reference TRBV7-2 and TRBJ2-7, is GAGVSQSPSNKVTEKGKDVELRCDPISGHTALYWYRQSLGQGLEFLIYFQGNSAPDKSGLPSDRFSAERTGGSVSTLTIQRTQQEDSAVYLCASSYDRGRDEQYFGPGTRLTVT.